This T cell receptor beta chain was identified in a study of shared clonotypes between healthy human individuals. The data were produced by immunoSEQ multiplex PCR, yet TCRdb's version contains in-frame clones alone and is incomplete. The profile covers over 1.4 million clones, with roughly 96% appearing a single time and more than 0.9% taken by the ten largest. This sequence originates from a young man in good health. The sequenced sample was naive CD4+ T cells sorted from blood. Subset specified: CD45RA+ positively selected.

CDR3 in DNA: TGTGCCAGCAGTAGAGGGACAGGCGATTTCAGATGGCCCCAGCATTTT. It translates to CASSRGTGDFRWPQHF. The J gene is TRBJ1-5, the V gene TRBV2; 8 bases match TRBD1. This CDR3 region has 16 residues. In germline, CDR1 is SNHLY, CDR2 FYNNEI. The J segment lost 9 bases and the V segment lost 5 bases, leaving 15 bases of the junction unmatched.